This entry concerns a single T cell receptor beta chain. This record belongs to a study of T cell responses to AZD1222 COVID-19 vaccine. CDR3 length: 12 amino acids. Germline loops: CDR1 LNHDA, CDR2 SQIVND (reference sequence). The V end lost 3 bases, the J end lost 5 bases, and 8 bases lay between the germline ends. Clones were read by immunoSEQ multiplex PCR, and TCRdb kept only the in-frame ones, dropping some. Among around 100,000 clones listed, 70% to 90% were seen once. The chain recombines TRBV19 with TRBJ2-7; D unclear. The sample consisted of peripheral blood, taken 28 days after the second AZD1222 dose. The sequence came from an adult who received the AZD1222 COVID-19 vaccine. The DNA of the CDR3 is TGTGCCAGTAGTATCGACACAAACGAGCAGTACTTC. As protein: CASSIDTNEQYF.